The source of this T cell receptor (beta chain) is a study of T cell responses to AZD1222 COVID-19 vaccine. For the study at large: Second-dose groups at about 4 or about 12 weeks were pooled. Study findings and constraints: Vaccination with two AZD1222 doses was followed by a rise in Spike-specific TCR breadth and depth. Spike as a whole was targeted by vaccine-associated CD4 TCRs, dominant at 160-218 and 743-854. Clonal diversity may have been underestimated, and the donors were mostly white British, with more females than males.

Turning to this clone: The antigen is not known.

CDR1 is GTSNPN, CDR2 SVGIG, per germline (reference sequence). This CDR3 has 12 amino acids. V was pared by 3 bases and J by 8 bases, with 13 bases between. Assay used: immunoSEQ multiplex PCR; TCRdb lists only in-frame clones, some missing. The data contain 150,000 to 180,000 clones, about nine tenths of them seen just once; the ten biggest clones take up 18%. Sequencing used peripheral blood, obtained on day 0 of AZD1222 vaccination. The clonotype originates from an adult in good health. The chain combines TRBV30 with TRBJ1-1, with D unclear. CDR3 bases: TGTGCCTGGAGCAAAGATGGTAGCGAAGCTTTCTTT. Amino acids: CAWSKDGSEAFF. The complete variable domain, with remaining parts taken from reference TRBV30 and TRBJ1-1, reads SQTIHQWPATLVQPVGSPLSLECTVEGTSNPNLYWYRQAAGRGLQLLFYSVGIGQISSEVPQNLSASRPQDRQFILSSKKLLLSDSGFYLCAWSKDGSEAFFGQGTRLTVV.